Sequencing of this T cell receptor (beta chain) was carried out in a study of liver allograft versus peripheral blood T cells. On the study more broadly: Intrahepatic T cell receptor repertoires from transplanted livers were compared against repertoires in recipients' peripheral blood.

Via MiXCR, TCRdb re-called the reads, giving one row per CDR3 protein. The sample consists of 2,500 to 3,500 distinct CDR3 sequences, about 14% of them appearing once. CDR3 length equals 18 residues. With regard to this clonotype: Its target is unknown.

General study points: Reportedly, the T cell receptor repertoires inside liver allografts were not the same as those in peripheral blood.

The receptor was derived from a human patient who had a liver transplant. Certain T cells may be donor cells from the graft. J is TRBJ2-7 and V is TRBV3-2; the table's D call, TRBD1, has no DNA check behind it. TRBV3-2 is flagged as a pseudogene. The DNA for the CDR3 is TGTGCCAGCAGCCACCGCCGCTCCCACCGGGACCTAACCTACGAGCAGTACTTC. Translation: CASSHRRSHRDLTYEQYF.